The TCR beta chain under discussion was sequenced for a study of blood T cells in healthy people across ages. Overall study findings and caveats: The lack of PBMC sorting stopped any conclusive naive versus antigen-experienced comparison. As age increased, TCR beta diversity per million T cells fell in a roughly linear fashion.

On this clonotype itself: What it binds is unknown. Germline is not matched at one junction end, which may reflect a read error.

Germline CDR1 reads MGHRA; CDR2 reads YSYEKL. This CDR3 has 14 amino acids. Using a J-beta primer mix together with a sample-barcoded 5' primer, a second PCR was run for roughly 7 to 11 cycles. TCRdb reprocessed the 5' RACE reads with MiXCR, giving one entry per CDR3 protein. Of nearly 1 million distinct CDR3 sequences listed, roughly 51% are singletons. Material: blood. The gene calls are TRBV4-1 and TRBJ2-1; D may be TRBD2 (6 bases). This receptor was identified in a woman aged 60-75 years in good health. For the CDR3, the DNA is TGCGCCTGCAGCCAGCTAGCGCTCTACAATGAGCAGTTCTTC. Translation gives CACSQLALYNEQFF.